A selection of T cell receptor beta chains follows, all from one sample in a study of cytomegalovirus exposure and HLA in healthy donors. Assay used: immunoSEQ multiplex PCR; TCRdb lists only in-frame clones, some missing. The sample has 170,000 or so clones, under 90% seen once. The specimen was PBMCs. These TCRs come from a man younger than 45 in good health and CMV-seropositive. The CDR3 runs from the conserved cysteine through the conserved F or W. D genes are given only for firm matches. Size tells how often a clone was seen (once, few, many) or the class of an expanded clone, and some rows leave it out.

>-|TRBJ2-7|TRBV7-9|TRBD1
TGTGCCAGCAGCCGCCAGGGGGCACACTACGAGCAGTACTTC
CASSRQGAHYEQYF
>-|TRBJ1-5|TRBV4-3|-
TGCGCCAGCAGTACGAAGTGGGGTGCAGGGGCGGATCAGCCCCAGCATTTT
CASSTKWGAGADQPQHF
>-|TRBJ1-5|TRBV19|-
TGTGCCAGTAGAACGACGTGGGGGGGCAATCAGCCCCAGCATTTT
CASRTTWGGNQPQHF
>few|TRBJ1-1|TRBV4-1|-
TGCGCCAGCAGCCAAGAATCAAGGAGGGGCACTGAAGCTTTCTTT
CASSQESRRGTEAFF
>few|TRBJ1-2|TRBV6-6|-
TGTGCCAGCAGTTCGGACAGTCGCTACACCTTC
CASSSDSRYTF
>once|TRBJ2-5|TRBV6-1|TRBD1
TGTGCCAGCAGTGAGGGACAGGCCCAAGAGACCCAGTACTTC
CASSEGQAQETQYF
>-|TRBJ1-1|TRBV5-6|-
TGTGCCAGCAGCTTGGAACAGGGTGTTCGAACTGAAGCTTTCTTT
CASSLEQGVRTEAFF
>once|TRBJ1-2|TRBV15|-
TGTGCCACCAGCAGAGATGGTAGGACAGATGGCTACACCTTC
CATSRDGRTDGYTF
>-|TRBJ2-3|TRBV11-2|-
TGTGCCAGCAGCTTAGGTTTTGCCAGGACAGACACAGATACGCAGTATTTT
CASSLGFARTDTDTQYF
>-|TRBJ2-2|TRBV5-1|-
TGCGCCAGCAGCTTGGCCAGGTCAGGTACTACCGGGGAGCTGTTTTTT
CASSLARSGTTGELFF
>-|TRBJ1-1|TRBV28|TRBD1
TGTGCCAGCAGTTTTCAAGACAGGGGGAACACTGAAGCTTTCTTT
CASSFQDRGNTEAFF
>-|TRBJ2-1|TRBV4-1|-
TGCGCCAGCAGCCAACCCTTCTCCTACAATGAGCAGTTCTTC
CASSQPFSYNEQFF
>-|TRBJ2-7|TRBV27|-
TGTGCCAGCAGTTTAAAAGCCAACTCCTACGAGCAGTACTTC
CASSLKANSYEQYF
>-|TRBJ2-7|TRBV10-2|-
TGCGCCAGCACCCAGGGAGGTGCGGATCCTAAGGACTACGAGCAGTACTTC
CASTQGGADPKDYEQYF
>-|TRBJ1-2|TRBV6-5|-
TGTGCCAGCATCCCGGACAGCTACTATGGCTACACCTTC
CASIPDSYYGYTF
>-|TRBJ1-2|TRBV21-1|-
TGTGCCAGCAGCAACGGGACAGGGGGCGGGGGCCCCTATGGCTACACCTTC
CASSNGTGGGGPYGYTF
>-|TRBJ1-3|TRBV15|TRBD1
TGTGCCACCAGCGTACAGGGGTTTAGGAACACCATATATTTT
CATSVQGFRNTIYF
>-|TRBJ2-2|TRBV19|TRBD1
TGTGCCAGTAGCACGACAGGGCCCGGGGAGCTGTTTTTT
CASSTTGPGELFF
>-|TRBJ2-7|TRBV25-1|TRBD1
TGTGCCAGCAGTGAGGGGTTTGTGACAGGGGGTTCCTACGAGCAGTACTTC
CASSEGFVTGGSYEQYF
>-|TRBJ2-3|TRBV10-2|-
TGCGCCAGCAGTAAAAGCAGCACAGATACGCAGTATTTT
CASSKSSTDTQYF
>many|TRBJ2-1|TRBV28|TRBD2
TGTGCCAGCAGTTTATCCGGACTAGCGGAACCGTTCTTC
CASSLSGLAEPFF
>once|TRBJ2-7|TRBV5-1|TRBD1
TGCGCCAGCAGCCCCCGGGGCTGGACAGGTAAAAGCGAGCAGTACTTC
CASSPRGWTGKSEQYF
>few|TRBJ1-2|TRBV15|TRBD1
TGTGCCACCAGCAGAGATGGACAGGTCGGCTATGGCTACACCTTC
CATSRDGQVGYGYTF
>-|TRBJ2-1|TRBV4-2|TRBD2
TGTGCCAGCAGCCAAGTTTCGGGACTAGCGGGAAGGTACAATGAGCAGTTCTTC
CASSQVSGLAGRYNEQFF